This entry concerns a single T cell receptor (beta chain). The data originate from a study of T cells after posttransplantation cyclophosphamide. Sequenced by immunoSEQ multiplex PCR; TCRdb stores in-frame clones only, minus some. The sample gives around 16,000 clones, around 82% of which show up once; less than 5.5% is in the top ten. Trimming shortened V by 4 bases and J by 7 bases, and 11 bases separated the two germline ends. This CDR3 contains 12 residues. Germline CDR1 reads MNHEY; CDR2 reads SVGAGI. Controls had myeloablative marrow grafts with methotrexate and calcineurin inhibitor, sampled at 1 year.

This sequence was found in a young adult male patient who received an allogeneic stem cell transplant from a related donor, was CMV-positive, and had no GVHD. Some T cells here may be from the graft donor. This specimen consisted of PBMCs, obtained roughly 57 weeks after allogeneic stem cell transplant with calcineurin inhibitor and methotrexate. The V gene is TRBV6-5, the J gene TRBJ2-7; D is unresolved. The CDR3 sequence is CASSSTTREQYF. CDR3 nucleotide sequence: TGTGCCAGCAGTTCCACGACAAGGGAGCAGTACTTC.